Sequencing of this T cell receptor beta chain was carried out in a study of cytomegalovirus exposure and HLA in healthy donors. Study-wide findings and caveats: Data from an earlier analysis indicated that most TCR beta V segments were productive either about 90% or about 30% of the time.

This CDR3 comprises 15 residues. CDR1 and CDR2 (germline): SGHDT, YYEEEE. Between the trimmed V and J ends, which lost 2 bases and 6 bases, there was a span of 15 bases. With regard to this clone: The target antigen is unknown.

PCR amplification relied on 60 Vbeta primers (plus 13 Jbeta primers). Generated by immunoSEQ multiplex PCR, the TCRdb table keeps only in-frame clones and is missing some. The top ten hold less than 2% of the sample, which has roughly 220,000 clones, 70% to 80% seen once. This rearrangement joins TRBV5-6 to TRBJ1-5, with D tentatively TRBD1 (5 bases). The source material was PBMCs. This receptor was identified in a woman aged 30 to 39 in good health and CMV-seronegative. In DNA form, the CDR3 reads TGTGCCAGCAGCTTCGGGGGGGATCGGTCTCAGCCCCAGCATTTT. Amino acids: CASSFGGDRSQPQHF.